Listed here are 21 T cell receptor beta chains from one sample, sequenced in a study of blood T cell repertoires in COVID-19 (dated by TCRdb to 2019 to 2021). The library was made by the immunoSEQ multiplex PCR assay. Entries here come from immuneACCESS through TCRdb and include only in-frame sequences with V and J called. Some clones fail to appear in such tables; in the studies checked, an unresolved V gene covers under half of the shortfall, and the cause of the remainder is unknown. In all, the sample holds about 170,000 clones, and 85% of those were seen once. Around 8% of the sample comes from the top ten. The sample was peripheral blood. The receptor set was obtained from a woman older than 75 with COVID-19, enrolled during active disease.

V usage is TRBV14 and J usage is TRBJ2-7; 7 bases map to TRBD1. V was clipped by 0 bases and J by 9 bases; unmatched bases: 5. CDR3 length equals 13 residues. Germline CDR1 and CDR2: SGHDN and FVKESK. CDR3 bases: TGTGCCAGCAGCCAAGATAGGACAGGCGTGCAGTACTTC. This sequence encodes CASSQDRTGVQYF. The entire variable domain, with the rest obtained from reference TRBV14 and TRBJ2-7, is as follows: EAGVTQFPSHSVIEKGQTVTLRCDPISGHDNLYWYRRVMGKEIKFLLHFVKESKQDESGMPNNRFLAERTGGTYSTLKVQPAELEDSGVYFCASSQDRTGVQYFGPGTRLTVT.

CDR3 sequence: CASRFDRLSYEQYF. CDR3 in DNA: TGTGCCAGCAGATTCGACAGGCTTTCGTACGAGCAGTACTTC. The gene calls are TRBV6-5 and TRBJ2-7; tentative D call: TRBD1 (6 bases). The V gene's germline CDR1 is MNHEY and CDR2 SVGAGI. V was pared by 6 bases and J by 4 bases, with 16 bases between. The CDR3 is made up of 14 amino acids.

This rearrangement joins TRBV3-1 (or the pseudogene TRBV3-2) to TRBJ2-5; 7 nucleotides align to TRBD2. J lost 1 base, V lost 2 bases, and 1 base had no gene match. This CDR3 has 14 residues. Germline CDR1 and CDR2: LGHDT and YNNKEL (reference sequence). The CDR3 loop is CASSQLAAQETQYF. The CDR3, as DNA: TGTGCCAGCAGCCAACTAGCGGCCCAAGAGACCCAGTACTTC.

The rearrangement uses TRBV19 and TRBJ2-2; maybe TRBD1 (6 bases). This CDR3 has 17 residues. V lost 3 bases and J lost 2, with 16 bases in between. From germline, CDR1 is LNHDA and CDR2 SQIVND (reference sequence). CDR3 residues: CASSMSLGAGNTGELFF. The CDR3 DNA follows: TGTGCCAGTAGTATGAGCCTGGGGGCAGGAAACACCGGGGAGCTGTTTTTT.

The chain uses TRBV7-2 and TRBJ1-2; D gene unclear. The germline V and J ends were trimmed by 1 base and 8 bases, with 14 bases remaining between them. CDR1 is SGHTA, CDR2 FQGNSA, per germline. The CDR3 runs 14 residues. The CDR3 loop reads CASSLDIGFRGYTF. CDR3 DNA sequence: TGTGCCAGCAGCTTAGACATAGGCTTCAGGGGCTACACCTTC. The full variable domain, in which reference TRBV7-2 and TRBJ1-2 provide the parts outside the CDR3, is GAGVSQSPSNKVTEKGKDVELRCDPISGHTALYWYRQSLGQGLEFLIYFQGNSAPDKSGLPSDRFSAERTGGSVSTLTIQRTQQEDSAVYLCASSLDIGFRGYTFGSGTRLTVV.

Concerning this clone itself: The same CDR3 is also encoded by other DNA sequences in this sample. The CDR3 sequence: CASSVGSGGETQYF. CDR3 sequence (DNA): TGTGCCAGCAGCGTAGGATCCGGGGGGGAGACCCAGTACTTC. This rearrangement joins TRBV9 to TRBJ2-5; 7 bases line up with TRBD2. V lost 0 bases and J lost 5; bases outside the gene matches: 4. Germline V gene data show CDR1 as SGDLS and CDR2 as YYNGEE. CDR3 length: 14 amino acids.

V is TRBV5-1 and J is TRBJ2-1; 10 bases are a match to TRBD2. The CDR3 is 17 residues long. Germline V lookup: CDR1 SGHRS, CDR2 YFSETQ. The junction had 6 bases not matched to a gene; V was cut back by 3 bases and J by 0 bases. Here the CDR3 reads CASSSLAGGSSYNEQFF. In DNA form, the CDR3 reads TGCGCCAGCAGCTCATTAGCGGGAGGTAGCTCCTACAATGAGCAGTTCTTC.

The chain combines TRBV12-3 or TRBV12-4 with TRBJ2-7, with no clear D. The CDR3 is 13 residues long. V dropped 2 bases and J dropped 7 bases, with 12 bases sitting between them. The CDR3 loop is CASSLNRGGEQYF. For the CDR3, the DNA is TGTGCCAGCAGTTTAAATCGCGGTGGTGAGCAGTACTTC.

The chain uses TRBV7-9 and TRBJ1-2, with 8 bases aligning to TRBD1. Germline lookup yields CDR1 SEHNR and CDR2 FQNEAQ (reference sequence). The junction had 0 bases not matched to a gene; V was cut back by 3 bases and J by 3 bases. CDR3 size: 13 residues. Written as DNA, the CDR3 is TGTGCCAGCAGCTTGGGACAGGACTATGGCTACACCTTC. Amino acid sequence: CASSLGQDYGYTF.

This chain uses TRBV28 with TRBJ1-1; possible D gene TRBD1, 6 bases. The germline V gene encodes CDR1 MDHEN and CDR2 SYDVKM. V was pared by 8 bases and J by 3 bases, with 16 bases between. CDR3 length equals 14 residues. The CDR3 DNA reads TGTGCCAGCTACCTTCAGGGGATGCACACTGAAGCTTTCTTT. The encoded protein is CASYLQGMHTEAFF.

This chain's CDR3 is CASSPGGNEQYF. The DNA of the CDR3 is TGTGCCAGCAGCCCAGGAGGGAACGAGCAGTACTTC. V and J are TRBV9 and TRBJ2-7, with a tentative D call TRBD2 (6 bases). This CDR3 contains 12 residues. V lost 4 bases and J 5 bases, leaving 10 bases between the germline ends. Per germline, CDR1 SGDLS and CDR2 YYNGEE.

J is TRBJ2-1 and V is TRBV2, with a weak D call TRBD2 (5 bases). CDR1 SNHLY and CDR2 FYNNEI come from the germline V gene. The V end was cut by 5 bases, the J end by 4 bases, with 6 bases between. The CDR3 consists of 12 residues. The CDR3 DNA follows: TGTGCCAGCAGTCGGGATTACAATGAGCAGTTCTTC. This gives the protein CASSRDYNEQFF.

The chain has TRBV27 and TRBJ1-1; D not certain. The CDR3 extends over 12 amino acids. V was cut by 9 bases and J by 8 bases, with 16 bases left in between. The germline V gene has CDR1 MNHEY and CDR2 SMNVEV (reference sequence). CDR3: CASSLFNGEAFF. The CDR3 bases are TGTGCCAGTTCACTATTTAACGGGGAAGCTTTCTTT.

This chain uses TRBV28 with TRBJ2-7; possibly TRBD2 for D (5 bases). CDR1 and CDR2 from the germline V gene are MDHEN and SYDVKM. The CDR3 is 11 amino acids. Trimming stripped 5 bases from V and 6 bases from J, with 8 bases between. CDR3 DNA sequence: TGTGCCAGCAGTACTAGGTTCGAGCAGTACTTC. Translation gives CASSTRFEQYF.

This rearrangement joins TRBV6-5 to TRBJ2-3, with 7 bases identical to TRBD2. The V gene's germline CDR1 is MNHEY and CDR2 SVGAGI. This CDR3 is 15 amino acids long. V shed 5 bases and J 2 bases; nucleotides not matched to a gene: 7. This chain's CDR3 is CASSIAGDPTDTQYF. The CDR3 region has the DNA TGTGCCAGCAGTATAGCGGGCGATCCCACAGATACGCAGTATTTT.

The chain carries TRBV9 and TRBJ1-5; D may be TRBD1 (5 bases). The CDR3 totals 13 residues. Looked up from germline, CDR1 is SGDLS and CDR2 is YYNGEE. Trimming cost V 0 bases and J 6 bases, with 7 bases left between them. In nucleotides, the CDR3 is TGTGCCAGCAGCGTAGGGGGGGTTCAGCCCCAGCATTTT. This encodes CASSVGGVQPQHF.

Only a few counts were recorded for this clone. The J gene is TRBJ1-4, the V gene TRBV7-2; D gene unclear. V was shortened by 3 bases and J by 5 bases, with 7 bases between the two germline ends. This CDR3 region has 13 residues. CDR1 is SGHTA, CDR2 FQGNSA, per germline. The CDR3 region has the DNA TGTGCCAGCAGCTTCCGCGGAAATGAAAAACTGTTTTTT. It translates to CASSFRGNEKLFF. Based on the CDR3 plus reference TRBV7-2 and TRBJ1-4, the full variable domain is GAGVSQSPSNKVTEKGKDVELRCDPISGHTALYWYRQSLGQGLEFLIYFQGNSAPDKSGLPSDRFSAERTGGSVSTLTIQRTQQEDSAVYLCASSFRGNEKLFFGSGTQLSVL.

This clone appeared once. The CDR3 DNA reads TGCAGCGTTCAGAACACCGGGGAGCTGTTTTTT. Protein sequence: CSVQNTGELFF. The rearrangement joins TRBV29-1 to TRBJ2-2; D ambiguous. The CDR3 runs 11 residues. Germline-derived CDR1 and CDR2 are SQVTM and ANQGSEA. V lost 5 bases and J lost 1, with 2 bases in between.

CDR3 in amino acids: CASSSGLAVSSYEQYF. The DNA for the CDR3 is TGTGCCAGTAGTTCCGGACTAGCGGTGAGCTCCTACGAGCAGTACTTC. The rearrangement joins TRBV19 to TRBJ2-7, with 10 bases fitting TRBD2. This CDR3 is built from 16 residues. Germline CDR1 LNHDA, CDR2 SQIVND (reference sequence). After removal of 5 bases from V and 0 bases from J, the junction contained 7 bases not matched to a gene.

The CDR3 coding sequence is TGTGCCAGCAGCTCTGGGACAGCAAATCAGCCCCAGCATTTT. This translates into CASSSGTANQPQHF. The chain carries TRBV5-8 and TRBJ1-5, with 7 bases fitting TRBD1. The CDR3 has 14 residues. The J segment lost 4 bases and the V segment lost 3 bases, leaving 4 bases of the junction unmatched. CDR1 and CDR2 from the germline V gene are SGHTS and YDEGEE.

The chain carries TRBV28 and TRBJ1-5; weak D call: TRBD1 (5 bases). The V and J ends lost 7 bases and 0 bases respectively, with 16 bases between them. Per the germline V gene, CDR1 is MDHEN and CDR2 is SYDVKM. There are 16 residues in the CDR3. The CDR3 nucleotides are TGTGCCAGCAATCAAGGGGATCTCCTTAGCAATCAGCCCCAGCATTTT. Its protein product is CASNQGDLLSNQPQHF. Complete variable domain (other parts from reference TRBV28 and TRBJ1-5): DVKVTQSSRYLVKRTGEKVFLECVQDMDHENMFWYRQDPGLGLRLIYFSYDVKMKEKGDIPEGYSVSREKKERFSLILESASTNQTSMYLCASNQGDLLSNQPQHFGDGTRLSIL.